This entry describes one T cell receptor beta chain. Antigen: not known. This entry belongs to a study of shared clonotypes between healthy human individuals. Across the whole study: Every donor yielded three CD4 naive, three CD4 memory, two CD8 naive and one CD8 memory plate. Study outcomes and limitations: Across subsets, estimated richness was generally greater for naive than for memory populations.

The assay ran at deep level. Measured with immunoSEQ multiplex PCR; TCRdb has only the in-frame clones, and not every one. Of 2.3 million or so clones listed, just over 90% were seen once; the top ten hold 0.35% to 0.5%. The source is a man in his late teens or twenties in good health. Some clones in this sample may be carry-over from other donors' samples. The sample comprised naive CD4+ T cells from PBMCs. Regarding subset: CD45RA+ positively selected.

The CDR3 bases are TGTGCCAGCATGACACATGGGAGGGGCAATGAGCAGTTCTTC. This gives the protein CASMTHGRGNEQFF. J is TRBJ2-1 and V is TRBV28; 7 nucleotides align to TRBD2. CDR3 size: 14 residues. The germline gives CDR1 MDHEN, CDR2 SYDVKM. With V trimmed by 7 bases and J by 6 bases, 9 bases remained unmatched.